Shown below are 24 T cell receptor beta chains from a single sample sequenced in a study of T cells after yellow fever vaccination. TCRdb re-called the 5' RACE reads with MiXCR, one entry per CDR3 protein. This sample carries under 600,000 distinct CDR3 sequences, less than 15% of them seen once, and the ten largest clones take around 15%. This sample comprised PBMCs, obtained on the day of the yellow fever booster vaccination. The receptors were gathered from a man between 25 and 39 years old who received the YFV17D yellow fever vaccine.

The chain is built from TRBV11-2 and TRBJ2-7; D is uncertain. CDR3 size: 13 residues. CDR1 and CDR2 from the germline V gene are SGHAT and FQNNGV. V was cut by 4 bases and J by 3 bases, with 10 bases left in between. In DNA, the CDR3 is TGTGCCAGCAGCTCCTTCTATTACTACGAGCAGTACTTC. Encoded protein: CASSSFYYYEQYF.

CDR3 sequence: CASPGPPDVNEQFF. CDR3 coding DNA: TGTGCCAGCCCTGGGCCGCCGGATGTGAATGAGCAGTTCTTC. The chain couples TRBV6-9 to TRBJ2-1; no firm D call. The germline gives CDR1 MNHGY, CDR2 SVAAGI. Between the trimmed V and J ends, which lost 8 bases and 7 bases, there was a span of 18 bases. CDR3 size: 14 residues.

This chain links TRBV20-1 with TRBJ1-2; possible D gene TRBD1, 5 bases. The V gene's germline CDR1 is DFQATT and CDR2 SNEGSKA (reference sequence). This CDR3 is built from 15 residues. The ends were cut back, 0 bases at V and 7 bases at J, with 18 bases in the middle. In nucleotides, the CDR3 is TGCAGTGCTAGAGAAAACCTCCAAGGGGCCTCTGGCTACACCTTC. This gives the protein CSARENLQGASGYTF.

The CDR3 sequence: CASSKRPDSSYGYTF. CDR3 DNA sequence: TGTGCCAGCAGCAAACGACCGGACAGTTCTTATGGCTACACCTTC. V usage is TRBV9 and J usage is TRBJ1-2; TRBD1 might be the D (6 bases). The CDR3 covers 15 residues. Germline CDR1 SGDLS, CDR2 YYNGEE. V lost 4 bases and J 5 bases, leaving 18 bases between the germline ends.

This clonotype was found many times. The rearrangement joins TRBV5-1 to TRBJ2-1, with 7 bases identical to TRBD2. The germline gives CDR1 SGHRS, CDR2 YFSETQ. V gave up 0 bases and J gave up 0 bases; unmatched junction bases: 3. The CDR3 spans 16 residues. The CDR3 is CASSLGGGSSYNEQFF. The CDR3 DNA follows: TGCGCCAGCAGCTTGGGTGGCGGGAGCTCCTACAATGAGCAGTTCTTC.

The rearrangement links TRBV14 to TRBJ1-6; D is uncertain. CDR3 length equals 16 residues. Germline loops: CDR1 SGHDN, CDR2 FVKESK. The V end lost 0 bases, the J end lost 7 bases, and 13 bases lay between the germline ends. The CDR3 bases are TGTGCCAGCAGCCAAGATCTGGCAAGAAGCAATTCACCCCTCCACTTT. This sequence encodes CASSQDLARSNSPLHF.

The chain carries TRBV7-3 and TRBJ2-1; 10 nucleotides line up with TRBD2. CDR3 length equals 18 residues. The V gene end was trimmed by 1 base and the J gene end by 3 bases; junction bases not matched to a gene: 9. Germline V gives CDR1 SGHTA, CDR2 FQGTGA. CDR3 loop: CASSLISSSGSHYNEQFF. In DNA form, the CDR3 reads TGTGCCAGCAGCTTAATTTCGTCTAGCGGGAGCCACTACAATGAGCAGTTCTTC. Together with reference TRBV7-3 and TRBJ2-1, the CDR3 gives the full variable domain: GAGVSQTPSNKVTEKGKYVELRCDPISGHTALYWYRQSLGQGPEFLIYFQGTGAADDSGLPNDRFFAVRPEGSVSTLKIQRTERGDSAVYLCASSLISSSGSHYNEQFFGPGTRLTVL.

A few counts support this clonotype. The rearrangement uses TRBV7-2 and TRBJ2-4; D is undetermined. The CDR3 runs to 16 residues. Trimming pared 3 bases from V and 7 bases from J, leaving 19 bases between. Germline values: CDR1 SGHTA, CDR2 FQGNSA. The CDR3 loop reads CASSLVARLSGNIQYF. The CDR3 DNA follows: TGTGCCAGCAGCTTGGTAGCTAGGTTAAGTGGGAACATTCAGTACTTC.

The table lists this clonotype with many counts. The V and J genes are TRBV2 and TRBJ2-5, with 7 bases lining up with TRBD1. Germline CDR1 SNHLY, CDR2 FYNNEI. The ends lost 7 bases at V and 5 bases at J; junction bases unmatched: 22. The length of the CDR3 is 18 residues. CDR3 loop: CASTYQTGILKNSETQYF. The CDR3 DNA reads as TGTGCCAGCACATATCAGACAGGGATTTTGAAAAATTCGGAGACCCAGTACTTC. Filled out from reference TRBV2 and TRBJ2-5, the complete variable domain reads EPEVTQTPSHQVTQMGQEVILRCVPISNHLYFYWYRQILGQKVEFLVSFYNNEISEKSEIFDDQFSVERPDGSNFTLKIRSTKLEDSAMYFCASTYQTGILKNSETQYFGPGTRLLVL.

The rearrangement uses TRBV5-6 and TRBJ2-1, with D uncertain. The CDR3 runs to 14 residues. V was shortened by 1 base and J by 10 bases, with 15 bases between the two germline ends. From germline, CDR1 is SGHDT and CDR2 YYEEEE. CDR3 in amino acids: CASSLSYGFGEQFF. CDR3 bases: TGTGCCAGCAGCTTGTCTTACGGCTTCGGGGAGCAGTTCTTC.

The V call is TRBV20-1, the J call TRBJ2-7; 11 bases agree with TRBD2. The CDR3 totals 16 residues. V shed 3 bases, J shed 4 bases, and the junction held 11 bases outside the gene matches. CDR1 DFQATT and CDR2 SNEGSKA come from the germline V gene (reference sequence). Written as DNA, the CDR3 is TGCAGTGCTAGGGGACTAGCGGACTCGTCGGGGTACGAGCAGTACTTC. Translating it yields CSARGLADSSGYEQYF.

This clonotype has a handful of counts. The chain joins TRBV12-3 or TRBV12-4 to TRBJ2-5; 10 nucleotides line up with TRBD2. J was trimmed by 5 bases and V by 5 bases; bases with no gene match: 8. This CDR3 has 15 residues. As DNA, the CDR3 is TGTGCCAGCAGTATGTCCGGGACTAGCGATGAGACCCAGTACTTC. Its protein is CASSMSGTSDETQYF.

This clonotype was counted a few times. The chain links TRBV4-3 to TRBJ2-7; D may be TRBD2 (6 bases). Germline values: CDR1 LGHNA, CDR2 YSLEER. V gave up 0 bases and J gave up 3 bases, with 18 bases separating them. The CDR3 is made up of 17 amino acids. CDR3 residues: CASSQDGARGGNYEQYF. The CDR3 nucleotides read TGCGCCAGCAGCCAAGATGGCGCGCGTGGGGGGAACTACGAGCAGTACTTC.

This clonotype occurred a few times. The chain links TRBV2 to TRBJ1-1; D is unresolved. Trimming removed 7 bases from V and 1 base from J, with 13 bases in between. Germline CDR1 is SNHLY and CDR2 is FYNNEI. CDR3 length equals 14 residues. This chain's CDR3 is CASTSDLGNTEAFF. The CDR3 bases are TGTGCCAGCACCTCCGATTTGGGGAACACTGAAGCTTTCTTT. Filled out from reference TRBV2 and TRBJ1-1, the complete variable domain reads EPEVTQTPSHQVTQMGQEVILRCVPISNHLYFYWYRQILGQKVEFLVSFYNNEISEKSEIFDDQFSVERPDGSNFTLKIRSTKLEDSAMYFCASTSDLGNTEAFFGQGTRLTVV.

The V gene is TRBV20-1, the J gene TRBJ1-6; the match to TRBD1 covers 7 bases. The CDR3 contains 16 residues. Losses at the gene ends were 7 bases for V and 1 base for J; bases not matched to a gene: 10. Germline V gene lookup returns CDR1 DFQATT and CDR2 SNEGSKA (reference sequence). CDR3 loop: CSVTPGGRSYNSPLHF. For the CDR3, the DNA is TGCAGTGTGACTCCAGGGGGTCGGTCCTATAATTCACCCCTCCACTTT.

This rearrangement joins TRBV12-3 or TRBV12-4 to TRBJ2-5, with a possible D match to TRBD1 (8 bases). V was trimmed by 4 bases and J by 4 bases, leaving 16 bases between them. This CDR3 comprises 15 residues. The CDR3 loop is CASSSGQGGGETQYF. CDR3 nucleotides: TGTGCCAGCAGTTCCGGACAGGGAGGGGGAGAGACCCAGTACTTC.

This clonotype was picked up a small number of times. One junction end disagrees with the germline gene, perhaps due to a read error. This rearrangement joins TRBV7-3 to TRBJ2-1; D is undetermined. The germline gives CDR1 SGHTA, CDR2 FQGTGA. The CDR3 runs 12 residues. CDR3 protein: CASSITRNEQFF. CDR3 nucleotides: TGTGCCAGCAGCATAACAAGGAATGAGCAGTTCTTC.

The V and J genes are TRBV29-1 and TRBJ2-7; D gene unclear. V was trimmed by 4 bases and J by 7 bases, leaving 11 bases between them. The germline V gene has CDR1 SQVTM and CDR2 ANQGSEA. This CDR3 spans 11 amino acids. CDR3 amino acids: CSVGVVEEQYF. The CDR3, as DNA: TGCAGCGTTGGTGTGGTGGAAGAGCAGTACTTC.

The V gene is TRBV6-1, the J gene TRBJ2-1; maybe TRBD1 (6 bases). The V end lost 6 bases, the J end lost 5 bases, and 23 bases lay between the germline ends. Germline CDR1 is MNHNS and CDR2 is SASEGT. CDR3 length: 17 residues. The CDR3 loop is CASRSRDKRFTDNEQFF. CDR3 nucleotides: TGTGCCAGCAGGAGCCGGGACAAACGCTTCACCGACAATGAGCAGTTCTTC.

In its sample, this clonotype was seen a few times. The V and J genes are TRBV11-2 and TRBJ2-2; TRBD2 matches 9 bases. CDR1 and CDR2 from the germline V gene are SGHAT and FQNNGV. Trimming cost V 5 bases and J 7 bases; bases outside gene matches: 11. The CDR3 has 16 amino acids. The CDR3 DNA follows: TGTGCCAGCAGCCTGGGGGCTAGCGGGGTGATCGGGGAGCTGTTTTTT. This encodes CASSLGASGVIGELFF.

Only a few counts were recorded for this clonotype. The chain is built from TRBV5-4 and TRBJ2-7; D is ambiguous. The germline V and J ends were trimmed by 4 bases and 5 bases, with 19 bases remaining between them. This CDR3 has 15 amino acids. Germline lookup yields CDR1 SGHNT and CDR2 YYREEE (reference sequence). In DNA, the CDR3 is TGTGCCAGCAGCCCTACCTCCGGCAGGTCGAACGAGCAGTACTTC. Protein: CASSPTSGRSNEQYF.

The count of this clonotype is one. In DNA form, the CDR3 reads TGTGCCAGCAGTTCCTGGTTCAGCTCCTACAATGAGCAGTTCTTC. Its protein is CASSSWFSSYNEQFF. The J gene is TRBJ2-1, the V gene TRBV6-5; D gene ambiguous. CDR1 and CDR2 from the germline V gene are MNHEY and SVGAGI. With 4 bases removed from V and 0 bases from J, the gap between germline ends came to 10 bases. The CDR3 contains 15 residues.

This clonotype occurred once. The V call is TRBV19, the J call TRBJ1-1, with no clear D. This CDR3 comprises 14 residues. The V and J ends lost 0 bases and 6 bases respectively, with 11 bases between them. Germline CDR1 is LNHDA and CDR2 is SQIVND (reference sequence). The CDR3 DNA is TGTGCCAGTAGTATAGATCGGAGGAAACCTGAAGCTTTCTTT. Its translation is CASSIDRRKPEAFF.

The chain carries TRBV7-9 and TRBJ2-3, with TRBD1 identical over 7 bases. The CDR3 is 15 residues long. Trimming removed 1 base from V and 9 bases from J; junction bases left unmatched: 10. Germline values: CDR1 SEHNR, CDR2 FQNEAQ (reference sequence). CDR3 sequence (DNA): TGTGCCAGCAGCTTAGATCGGCAGGGGGTAGGAACGCAGTATTTT. It translates to CASSLDRQGVGTQYF.